Listed below are T cell receptor beta chains from one sample, sequenced in a study of T cell responses to AZD1222 COVID-19 vaccine. Sequencing was performed with immunoSEQ multiplex PCR; in TCRdb, only in-frame clones are kept and a portion is missing. The profile covers about 180,000 clones, with almost 90% appearing a single time and roughly 7.7% taken by the ten largest. The specimen comprised peripheral blood, sampled on day 0 of AZD1222 vaccination. These receptors were taken from an adult in good health. Each CDR3 is given with its conserved first and last residue. A D gene is named only where the DNA matches it firmly. Clone size is not always given. Where it is, it says once, few, many or a class for expanded clones.

>TRBV11-3|TRBJ2-1|.|.
CASSLWSAGDEQFF
TGTGCCAGCAGCTTATGGTCGGCCGGGGATGAGCAGTTCTTC
>TRBV14|TRBJ1-1|.|.
CASSRRRGASETEAFF
TGTGCCAGCAGCCGCCGTCGGGGGGCATCGGAAACTGAAGCTTTCTTT
>TRBV4-3|TRBJ2-1|once|.
CASSQVVLYNEQFF
TGCGCCAGCAGCCAGGTCGTCTTGTACAATGAGCAGTTCTTC
>TRBV13|TRBJ1-2|.|.
CASSLGDTGISNYGYTF
TGTGCCAGCAGCTTAGGGGACACGGGCATTAGCAACTATGGCTACACCTTC
>TRBV28|TRBJ2-1|.|TRBD2
CASSQIAGVQFF
TGTGCCAGCAGTCAAATAGCGGGGGTGCAGTTCTTC
>TRBV6-5|TRBJ2-7|once|TRBD1
CATRTGIYEQYF
TGTGCCACCAGGACAGGCATCTACGAGCAGTACTTC
>TRBV20-1|TRBJ1-1|.|.
CSALTRTEAFF
TGCAGTGCTCTGACCCGGACTGAAGCTTTCTTT
>TRBV6-4|TRBJ1-1|.|.
CASSDSPTGNTEAFF
TGTGCCAGCAGTGACTCGCCGACAGGGAACACTGAAGCTTTCTTT
>TRBV5-1|TRBJ1-4|.|.
CASSPVAGDEKLFF
TGCGCCAGCAGCCCCGTTGCAGGGGATGAAAAACTGTTTTTT
>TRBV5-1|TRBJ2-7|.|.
CASSLSGQEQYF
TGCGCCAGCAGCTTGTCAGGGCAAGAGCAGTACTTC
>TRBV28|TRBJ1-5|.|.
CASSLFGGHGSNQPQHF
TGTGCCAGCAGTTTGTTTGGGGGTCACGGTAGCAATCAGCCCCAGCATTTT
>TRBV28|TRBJ2-1|.|TRBD2
CASSPRYRGESSYNEQFF
TGTGCCAGCAGTCCCCGCTATCGGGGGGAGAGCTCCTACAATGAGCAGTTCTTC
>TRBV6-1|TRBJ1-6|.|.
CASIDREMNLLGSPLHF
TGTGCCAGCATTGACCGGGAGATGAATCTTCTCGGTTCACCCCTCCACTTT
>TRBV9|TRBJ1-5|.|.
CASSGGSGQPQHF
TGTGCCAGCAGCGGAGGGTCGGGTCAGCCCCAGCATTTT
>TRBV5-1|TRBJ2-1|.|TRBD1
CASSSGTGSHNEQFF
TGCGCCAGCAGCTCCGGGACAGGGTCACACAATGAGCAGTTCTTC
>TRBV19|TRBJ1-2|once|.
CASSIDVSGYTF
TGTGCCAGTAGTATAGATGTCAGCGGCTACACCTTC
>TRBV7-9|TRBJ2-5|.|.
CASSSRGEGNQETQYF
TGTGCCAGCAGCTCTAGGGGTGAGGGGAACCAAGAGACCCAGTACTTC
>TRBV15|TRBJ2-3|.|.
CATSRGRASTDTQYF
TGTGCCACCAGCAGAGGGAGAGCAAGCACAGATACGCAGTATTTT
>TRBV30|TRBJ1-1|.|.
CAWSLTPIIRTVNTEAFF
TGTGCCTGGAGTTTGACCCCAATTATCCGGACAGTGAACACTGAAGCTTTCTTT
>TRBV13|TRBJ2-7|.|TRBD2
CASSPRTSGDYEQYF
TGTGCCAGCAGCCCCCGGACTAGCGGGGACTACGAGCAGTACTTC
>TRBV6-1|TRBJ2-3|once|TRBD2
CASSEEGLVLTDTQYF
TGTGCCAGCAGTGAAGAGGGACTAGTACTCACAGATACGCAGTATTTT
>TRBV30|TRBJ1-2|.|.
CAWSRQQGNGYTF
TGTGCCTGGAGTAGGCAGCAGGGTAACGGCTACACCTTC
>TRBV6-5|TRBJ1-2|medium-sized|TRBD1
CASRDRDYHGYTF
TGTGCCAGCAGGGACAGGGATTACCATGGCTACACCTTC
>TRBV6-5|TRBJ1-1|.|.
CASSYPGALNTEAFF
TGTGCCAGCAGTTACCCAGGGGCTCTGAACACTGAAGCTTTCTTT
>TRBV6-5|TRBJ1-5|once|.
CASTPSRSNQPQHF
TGTGCCAGCACCCCCAGCCGCAGCAATCAGCCCCAGCATTTT
>TRBV4-3|TRBJ2-1|.|TRBD2
CASSQSSGPYNEQFF
TGCGCCAGCAGCCAGAGTAGCGGGCCCTACAATGAGCAGTTCTTC
>TRBV20-1|TRBJ2-3|.|TRBD2
CSASTGGGLTDTQYF
TGCAGTGCTAGTACGGGCGGGGGGCTCACAGATACGCAGTATTTT
>TRBV2|TRBJ1-5|.|.
CASSEIRTVSNQPQHF
TGTGCCAGCAGTGAAATTAGGACAGTCAGCAATCAGCCCCAGCATTTT